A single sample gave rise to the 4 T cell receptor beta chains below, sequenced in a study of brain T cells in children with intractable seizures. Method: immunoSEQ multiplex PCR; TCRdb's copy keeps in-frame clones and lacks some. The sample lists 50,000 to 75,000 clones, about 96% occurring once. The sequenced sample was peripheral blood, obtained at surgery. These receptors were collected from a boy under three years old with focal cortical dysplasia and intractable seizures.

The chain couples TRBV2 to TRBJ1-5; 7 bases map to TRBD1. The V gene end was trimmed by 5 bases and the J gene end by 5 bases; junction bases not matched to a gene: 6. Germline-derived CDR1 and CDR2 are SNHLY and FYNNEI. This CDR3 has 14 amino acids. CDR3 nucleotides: TGTGCCAGCAGTACAGGGGAGTCGGATCAGCCCCAGCATTTT. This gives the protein CASSTGESDQPQHF.

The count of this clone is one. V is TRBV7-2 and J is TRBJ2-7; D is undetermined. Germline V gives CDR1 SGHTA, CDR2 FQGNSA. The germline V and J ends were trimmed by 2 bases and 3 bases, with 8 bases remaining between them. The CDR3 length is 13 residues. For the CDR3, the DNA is TGTGCCAGCAGCTTAAGTTTAAGCTACGAGCAGTACTTC. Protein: CASSLSLSYEQYF.

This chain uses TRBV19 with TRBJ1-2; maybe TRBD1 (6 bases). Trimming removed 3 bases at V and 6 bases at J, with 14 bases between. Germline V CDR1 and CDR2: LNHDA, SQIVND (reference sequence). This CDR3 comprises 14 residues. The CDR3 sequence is CASSITGPLNGYTF. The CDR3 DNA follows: TGTGCCAGTAGTATTACAGGGCCACTAAATGGCTACACCTTC. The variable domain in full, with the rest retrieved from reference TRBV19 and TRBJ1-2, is DGGITQSPKYLFRKEGQNVTLSCEQNLNHDAMYWYRQDPGQGLRLIYYSQIVNDFQKGDIAEGYSVSREKKESFPLTVTSAQKNPTAFYLCASSITGPLNGYTFGSGTRLTVV.

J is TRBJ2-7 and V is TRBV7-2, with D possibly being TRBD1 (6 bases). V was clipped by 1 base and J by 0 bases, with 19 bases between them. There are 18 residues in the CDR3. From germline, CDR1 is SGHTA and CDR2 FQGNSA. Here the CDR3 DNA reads TGTGCCAGCAGCTTAGGCTGGGACATCGTCCTCAGCTCCTACGAGCAGTACTTC. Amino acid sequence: CASSLGWDIVLSSYEQYF.